This T cell receptor (beta chain) was sequenced during a study of Ad26.COV2.S vaccination and SARS-CoV-2 variants. General study results and limits: Non-spike TCR breadth showed similarity between vaccine and placebo recipients.

This clone was counted a single time. No antigen is known for it. Regarding treatment: roughly 20 received Ad26.COV2.S at low or high dose, single or two shots; roughly five received placebo; per-sample allocation not given. Specimen acquisition occurred on day 63 following the initial vaccine or placebo injection. This Boston cohort included adults aged 18-55 years. Produced via immunoSEQ multiplex PCR; TCRdb's table is partial and in-frame only. The table lists roughly 300,000 clones, more than 85% of them singletons, with 5% in the top ten. Germline CDR1 MGHDK, CDR2 SYGVNS. V lost 1 base and J 0 bases, leaving 4 bases between the germline ends. The CDR3 is made up of 14 amino acids.

The clonotype was recovered from a person between 18 and 65 years old who received the Ad26.COV2.S COVID-19 vaccine or a placebo. The sequencing used peripheral blood, collected in a trial of Ad26.COV2.S vaccine versus placebo. The chain combines TRBV25-1 with TRBJ1-5, with D uncertain. CDR3 sequence (DNA): TGTGCCAGCAGTGAATGGGTTAGCAATCAGCCCCAGCATTTT. It encodes CASSEWVSNQPQHF.